The entry below gives a single TCR beta chain sequence along with its context. What it binds is not known. TCRdb redid the calling of the reads with MiXCR, one entry per CDR3 protein. The sample shows around 230,000 distinct CDR3 sequences, 35% to 40% of them seen only once. This sample was taken from a study of T cell repertoires in cytomegalovirus infection. Study information: The study used recently identified HLA-C-restricted and well-studied HLA-B-restricted CMV epitopes. Public TCR beta signatures were indicative of both CMV infection and a matching HLA type. Findings and limits, study-wide: The ex vivo response was dominated by HLA-C-restricted CMV-specific TCR beta clonotypes.

V dropped 4 bases and J dropped 4; count of bases not matched to a gene: 8. This CDR3 has 18 amino acids. The V gene's germline CDR1 is SGHRS and CDR2 YFSETQ. This sequence joins TRBV5-1 and TRBJ2-1, with 16 bases aligning to TRBD2. The clonotype was recovered from a human donor in good health (CMV status not recorded). Some clones in this sample may be carry-over from other donors' samples. Sample: CD8+ T cells from cultured PBMCs, taken from culture after CMV antigen stimulation. The CDR3 here is CASSPGLAGGPMYNEQFF. The CDR3 DNA sequence: TGCGCCAGCAGCCCGGGACTAGCGGGGGGGCCGATGTACAATGAGCAGTTCTTC.